This is a list of T cell receptor beta chains from one sample in a study of blood T cell repertoires in COVID-19. Using immunoSEQ multiplex PCR, the repertoire was profiled, and TCRdb retains in-frame clones only, with some absent. The data contain about 180,000 clones, more than 70% of them seen just once; the ten biggest clones take up roughly 7%. The material sequenced was peripheral blood. These receptors all come from a man aged 45 to 65 with active or convalescent COVID-19. The CDR3 runs from the conserved cysteine through the conserved F or W. D genes are given only for firm matches. The listing skips clone size in some rows; elsewhere it reads once, few, many or a size class.

V: TRBV12-5
J: TRBJ2-1
size: .
D: TRBD2
DNA: TGTGCTAGTGGTTCCAAGCCACTAGCGGAGATCAATGAGCAGTTCTTC
CDR3: CASGSKPLAEINEQFF

V: TRBV4-3
J: TRBJ2-5
size: .
D: TRBD2
DNA: TGCGCCAGCAGCCAAGATCGCACTAGCGGTATAGTAGAGACCCAGTACTTC
CDR3: CASSQDRTSGIVETQYF

V: TRBV2
J: TRBJ2-3
size: .
D: .
DNA: TGTGCCAGCATCAGCGGGAGCACAGATACGCAGTATTTT
CDR3: CASISGSTDTQYF

V: TRBV3-1/TRBV3-2
J: TRBJ1-1
size: .
D: TRBD1
DNA: TGTGCCAGCAGCCAGCTGGACAGGACCAACACTGAAGCTTTCTTT
CDR3: CASSQLDRTNTEAFF

V: TRBV18
J: TRBJ1-2
size: once
D: TRBD1
DNA: TGTGCCAGTTCACAGGGACAGGGGGCCTATGGCTACACCTTC
CDR3: CASSQGQGAYGYTF

V: TRBV7-8
J: TRBJ2-2
size: .
D: TRBD1
DNA: TGTGCCAGCAGCCGTCCGACAGGGGGCTTGTCCGGGGAGCTGTTTTTT
CDR3: CASSRPTGGLSGELFF

V: TRBV5-4
J: TRBJ2-7
size: .
D: TRBD1
DNA: TGTGCCAGCAGCACCCGGGGACAGCCCTACGAGCAGTACTTC
CDR3: CASSTRGQPYEQYF

V: TRBV5-1
J: TRBJ1-1
size: .
D: .
DNA: TGCGCCAGCAGCTTGATTGGTTCACTTATGAACACTGAAGCTTTCTTT
CDR3: CASSLIGSLMNTEAFF

V: TRBV5-5
J: TRBJ2-2
size: few
D: .
DNA: TGTGCCTCGGCGAGGTTCGGCGACACCGGGGAGCTGTTTTTT
CDR3: CASARFGDTGELFF

V: TRBV24-1
J: TRBJ1-2
size: .
D: .
DNA: TGTGCCACCAGTGATCCGTCGGAGGGAGGCTACACCTTC
CDR3: CATSDPSEGGYTF